Presented here are 28 T cell receptor beta chains from one specimen sequenced in a study of blood T cells in healthy people across ages. PCR was performed a second time for about 7 to 11 cycles using a sample-barcoded 5' primer and a J-beta primer mix. A single record per CDR3 protein comes from TCRdb applying MiXCR to the 5' RACE reads. The table has roughly 700,000 distinct CDR3 sequences, around 49% seen once. The sequenced sample was blood. The receptors were sampled from a woman in her sixties in good health.

The chain carries TRBV20-1 and TRBJ2-5; 9 bases fit TRBD1. This CDR3 spans 16 amino acids. The germline gives CDR1 DFQATT, CDR2 SNEGSKA (reference sequence). The J segment lost 2 bases and the V segment lost 1 base, leaving 8 bases of the junction unmatched. In DNA, the CDR3 is TGCAGTGCTAGAGCCCGATGGGACAGGGTTCAAGAGACCCAGTACTTC. It specifies CSARARWDRVQETQYF.

The gene calls are TRBV11-2 and TRBJ2-1, with D tentatively TRBD2 (6 bases). V was cut by 0 bases and J by 1 base, with 13 bases left in between. Germline V lookup: CDR1 SGHAT, CDR2 FQNNGV. This CDR3 has 17 residues. CDR3 DNA sequence: TGTGCCAGCAGCTTAGAGTATCGGGGGATTTCCTACAATGAGCAGTTCTTC. It specifies CASSLEYRGISYNEQFF.

The V call is TRBV12-3 or TRBV12-4, the J call TRBJ2-4; no clear D gene. With 3 bases removed from V and 0 bases from J, the gap between germline ends came to 9 bases. The CDR3 consists of 15 residues. The CDR3 DNA is TGTGCCAGCAGTTTGACTGATTTAGCCAAAAACATTCAGTACTTC. It specifies CASSLTDLAKNIQYF.

The V and J genes are TRBV7-2 and TRBJ2-7, with D maybe TRBD2 (5 bases). The V end lost 1 base, the J end lost 2 bases, and 15 bases lay between the germline ends. Looked up from germline, CDR1 is SGHTA and CDR2 is FQGNSA. CDR3 length: 16 amino acids. The CDR3 spells CASSLEKRTGTYEQYF. The CDR3 DNA reads TGTGCCAGCAGCTTAGAAAAGCGGACCGGAACCTACGAGCAGTACTTC.

This clonotype was detected a few times. The rearrangement links TRBV24-1 to TRBJ2-5, with D possibly TRBD2 on 6 matching bases. Germline values: CDR1 KGHDR, CDR2 SFDVKD. The CDR3 length is 13 residues. Trimming cost V 0 bases and J 11 bases, with 12 bases left between them. CDR3 bases: TGTGCCACCAGTGATTTGTGGGGAGGTGAGCAGTACTTC. Its translation is CATSDLWGGEQYF.

V is TRBV27 and J is TRBJ2-1; D is ambiguous. Trimming left V 2 bases short and J 0 bases short, with 8 bases between. This CDR3 is built from 15 residues. CDR1 is MNHEY, CDR2 SMNVEV, per germline (reference sequence). The CDR3 reads CASSLVGFSYNEQFF. The DNA of the CDR3 is TGTGCCAGCAGTTTAGTAGGGTTCTCCTACAATGAGCAGTTCTTC.

This clonotype appeared a few times. The J gene is TRBJ2-5, the V gene TRBV20-1, with TRBD2 matching 9 bases. CDR3 length: 12 residues. In germline, CDR1 is DFQATT, CDR2 SNEGSKA (reference sequence). Written as DNA, the CDR3 is TGCAGCACTAGCGGGCACCAAGAGACCCAGTACTTC. Protein sequence: CSTSGHQETQYF.

The chain combines TRBV24-1 with TRBJ2-1, with D possibly TRBD1 on 6 matching bases. This CDR3 comprises 15 residues. The germline gives CDR1 KGHDR, CDR2 SFDVKD. V shed 3 bases and J shed 7 bases, with 15 bases lying between them. CDR3 nucleotide sequence: TGTGCCACCAGTGATCCCGGTCCAGGGGATAATGAGCAGTTCTTC. This codes for CATSDPGPGDNEQFF.

V gene TRBV29-1 combines with J gene TRBJ2-1; 9 nucleotides match TRBD1. J was trimmed by 6 bases and V by 3 bases; bases with no gene match: 3. The CDR3 extends over 13 amino acids. The germline V gene encodes CDR1 SQVTM and CDR2 ANQGSEA. In DNA form, the CDR3 reads TGCAGCGTTGACGGGACAGGGTCCAATGAGCAGTTCTTC. It yields the protein CSVDGTGSNEQFF.

The rearrangement joins TRBV15 to TRBJ1-6; 8 bases fit TRBD1. The CDR3 runs 16 residues. V trimming: 5 bases; J trimming: 7 bases; junction bases outside the gene matches: 10. Looked up from germline, CDR1 is LNHNV and CDR2 is YYDKDF (reference sequence). CDR3 sequence reads: CATSGVVRGLNSPLHF. CDR3 coding DNA: TGTGCCACCAGCGGAGTCGTCAGGGGGCTGAATTCACCCCTCCACTTT.

This clonotype was counted a few times. This chain joins TRBV5-1 and TRBJ2-1; 8 nucleotides align to TRBD2. The CDR3 contains 12 residues. Trimming took 4 bases from V and 9 from J; bases not matched to a gene: 3. Germline lookup yields CDR1 SGHRS and CDR2 YFSETQ. The CDR3 loop reads CASSPGGAEQFF. CDR3 nucleotide sequence: TGCGCCAGCAGCCCGGGGGGGGCTGAGCAGTTCTTC.

The chain combines TRBV6-2 or TRBV6-3 with TRBJ2-1, with 7 bases fitting TRBD2. There are 14 residues in the CDR3. From germline, CDR1 is MNHEY and CDR2 SVGEGT. J was trimmed by 4 bases and V by 6 bases; bases with no gene match: 6. CDR3 sequence: CASRGLPEYNEQFF. The CDR3 region has the DNA TGTGCCAGCAGGGGACTACCTGAATACAATGAGCAGTTCTTC.

This chain links TRBV6-2 or TRBV6-3 with TRBJ1-5; TRBD1 might be the D (5 bases). V lost 2 bases, J lost 4 bases, and 9 bases lay in between. Germline loops: CDR1 MNHEY, CDR2 SVGEGT. The CDR3 has 14 residues. CDR3 in amino acids: CASSYQQVNQPQHF. The CDR3 bases are TGTGCCAGCAGTTACCAACAGGTGAATCAGCCCCAGCATTTT.

To note about this clonotype: This may be a read error, as it is one base from a much larger clone. J is TRBJ2-1 and V is TRBV14, with D maybe TRBD2 (6 bases). The CDR3 loop spans 17 amino acids. Germline CDR1 SGHDN, CDR2 FVKESK. The CDR3 here is CASNQALRGGSYNEQFF. The CDR3 bases are TGTGCCAGCAACCAAGCTCTGAGAGGAGGGTCCTACAATGAGCAGTTCTTC.

The chain carries TRBV12-3 or TRBV12-4 and TRBJ1-2; D unresolved. The CDR3 runs to 13 residues. The V end was cut by 5 bases, the J end by 4 bases, with 11 bases between. CDR3 in amino acids: CASSQTARYGYTF. CDR3 in DNA: TGTGCCAGCAGTCAAACTGCGCGCTATGGCTACACCTTC.

The V call is TRBV7-2, the J call TRBJ2-5; D possibly corresponds to TRBD1 (6 bases). The tail of the sequence fits TRBJ2-7 better, so the J call may be wrong. The CDR3 extends over 15 amino acids. From germline, CDR1 is SGHTA and CDR2 FQGNSA. In nucleotides, the CDR3 is TGTGCCAGCAGCCCACAGGGTATAGTTCAAGGCGAGCAGTACTTC. It codes for CASSPQGIVQGEQYF.

V is TRBV18 and J is TRBJ2-1; a possible D gene is TRBD1 (6 bases). The CDR3 length is 15 residues. The ends were cut back, 5 bases at V and 0 bases at J, with 11 bases in the middle. Per the germline V gene, CDR1 is KGHSH and CDR2 is LQKENI. CDR3 residues: CASSGDRSSYNEQFF. CDR3 DNA sequence: TGTGCCAGCTCAGGCGACAGGAGCTCCTACAATGAGCAGTTCTTC.

This clonotype was detected a few times. The V call is TRBV7-2, the J call TRBJ2-7, with TRBD1 matching 7 bases. With V trimmed by 5 bases and J by 9 bases, 10 bases remained unmatched. CDR3 length: 13 residues. From germline, CDR1 is SGHTA and CDR2 FQGNSA. CDR3 DNA sequence: TGTGCCAGCAGCCTCGGACAGGTCCCAACGCAGTACTTC. Its translation is CASSLGQVPTQYF.

The sample holds a few counts of this clonotype. The rearrangement joins TRBV20-1 to TRBJ2-1; D gene uncertain. This CDR3 is built from 13 residues. The germline CDR1 and CDR2 sequences are DFQATT and SNEGSKA (reference sequence). Trimming removed 8 bases from V and 2 bases from J, with 13 bases in between. The CDR3 loop reads CSTTRGAYNEQFF. CDR3 bases: TGCAGTACTACCCGCGGTGCCTACAATGAGCAGTTCTTC.

The V call is TRBV11-2, the J call TRBJ2-4, with D perhaps TRBD2 (5 bases). The ends were cut back, 5 bases at V and 8 bases at J, with 16 bases in the middle. CDR1 is SGHAT, CDR2 FQNNGV, per germline. This CDR3 has 14 residues. DNA of the CDR3: TGTGCCAGCAGCATACAAGGAGTGGAGGACATTCAGTACTTC. Translating gives CASSIQGVEDIQYF.

The chain combines TRBV25-1 with TRBJ1-4, with unresolved D. CDR1 MGHDK and CDR2 SYGVNS come from the germline V gene. V gave up 3 bases and J gave up 6 bases, with 14 bases separating them. This CDR3 is 15 amino acids long. CDR3 coding DNA: TGTGCCAGCAGTGATTTAACCCAGAAAGATGAAAAACTGTTTTTT. It specifies CASSDLTQKDEKLFF.

This clonotype appeared a few times. The rearrangement uses TRBV29-1 and TRBJ2-5; D may correspond to TRBD1 or TRBD2 (5 bases each). From germline, CDR1 is SQVTM and CDR2 ANQGSEA. This CDR3 region has 11 residues. Trimming stripped 5 bases from V and 11 bases from J, with 15 bases between. Here the CDR3 reads CSVRPLGEQYF. The CDR3, as DNA: TGCAGCGTTAGACCCCTAGGGGAGCAGTACTTC. Full variable domain (rest looked up from reference TRBV29-1 and TRBJ2-5): SAVISQKPSRDICQRGTSLTIQCQVDSQVTMMFWYRQQPGQSLTLIATANQGSEATYESGFVIDKFPISRPNLTFSTLTVSNMSPEDSSIYLCSVRPLGEQYFGPGTRLLVL.

The chain employs TRBV20-1 and TRBJ1-6; TRBD1 aligns across 8 bases. CDR3 length: 20 residues. In germline, CDR1 is DFQATT, CDR2 SNEGSKA (reference sequence). J gave up 0 bases and V 0 bases, and 13 bases lay outside the gene matches. The CDR3 bases are TGCAGTGCTAGAGACCTCCGGGACAGGCAGCCTAGCTCCTATAATTCACCCCTCCACTTT. Translation: CSARDLRDRQPSSYNSPLHF.

V and J are TRBV29-1 and TRBJ1-3, with D possibly being TRBD1 (5 bases). Germline assignment: CDR1 SQVTM and CDR2 ANQGSEA. V gave up 4 bases and J gave up 0 bases, with 19 bases separating them. The CDR3 is made up of 17 amino acids. This CDR3 is CSVGGLGSPYSGNTIYF. The CDR3 DNA sequence: TGCAGCGTTGGGGGACTGGGGAGCCCTTACTCTGGAAACACCATATATTTT.

This clonotype showed up just a few times. The chain has TRBV11-1 and TRBJ2-1; 11 bases agree with TRBD2. V lost 5 bases to trimming and J lost 7 bases; unmatched junction nucleotides: 4. This CDR3 is 14 amino acids long. Per the germline V gene, CDR1 is SGHAT and CDR2 is FQDESV (reference sequence). Written as DNA, the CDR3 is TGTGCCAGCAGCAGACTAGCGGGAAATAATGAGCAGTTCTTC. Translation gives CASSRLAGNNEQFF.

This clonotype was seen a few times. J is TRBJ2-1 and V is TRBV27; 12 nucleotides align to TRBD1. The ends lost 1 base at V and 7 bases at J; junction bases unmatched: 5. The CDR3 is 16 amino acids. CDR1 is MNHEY, CDR2 SMNVEV, per germline (reference sequence). In DNA, the CDR3 is TGTGCCAGCAGTTTATTCACGGGACAGGGGGCAAATGAGCAGTTCTTC. Its protein is CASSLFTGQGANEQFF.

The chain joins TRBV4-3 to TRBJ2-1; D gene ambiguous. The ends were cut back, 4 bases at V and 5 bases at J, with 21 bases in the middle. From germline, CDR1 is LGHNA and CDR2 YSLEER. This CDR3 comprises 17 residues. CDR3 protein: CASSRLSSPSLDNEQFF. DNA for the CDR3: TGCGCCAGCAGCCGATTATCCAGCCCTAGTTTAGACAATGAGCAGTTCTTC.

This chain joins TRBV27 and TRBJ1-5; D gene unclear. The CDR3 totals 16 residues. V was pared by 8 bases and J by 13 bases, with 30 bases between. CDR1 and CDR2 (germline): MNHEY, SMNVEV (reference sequence). CDR3 sequence reads: CASRSGRTDPYNEQHF. CDR3 nucleotides: TGTGCCAGCCGTTCCGGGCGGACGGACCCCTACAATGAGCAGCATTTT.